The 10 T cell receptor beta chains presented below share a single source sample, sequenced in a study of vaccination and CD4 T cells after COVID-19. No cognate antigen is known for these TCRs. As for treatment: approximately 9-day PBMC culture with coronavirus spike peptide pools or control peptides (ViraFEST assay). Oncomine TCR Beta short-read sequencing was applied to DNA from cultured CD4+ T cells. A single record per CDR3 protein comes from TCRdb applying MiXCR to the PCR reads. The table has around 13,000 distinct CDR3 sequences, approximately 52% seen once. Sequenced sample: CD4+ T cells from blood, cultured in vitro. These TCRs come from a human donor who had recovered from COVID-19.

The chain is built from TRBV11-2 and TRBJ2-6; 9 positions match TRBD1. The length of the CDR3 is 17 residues. Trimming at V came to 5 bases and at J to 4 bases, leaving 9 bases not matched to a gene. Germline CDR1 reads SGHAT; CDR2 reads FQNNGV. The CDR3 DNA sequence: TGTGCCAGCAGCCCAGGGACAGGGAGACCCGGGGCCAACGTCCTGACTTTC. Encoded protein: CASSPGTGRPGANVLTF.

The gene calls are TRBV20-1 and TRBJ2-2; 9 bases line up with TRBD2. The CDR3 has 14 amino acids. Germline-derived CDR1 and CDR2 are DFQATT and SNEGSKA (reference sequence). Losses at the gene ends were 6 bases for V and 6 bases for J; bases not matched to a gene: 8. In nucleotides, the CDR3 is TGCAGTGCCACGTTAGCGGGAGAAGCCGGGGAGCTGTTTTTT. Translating it yields CSATLAGEAGELFF.

V usage is TRBV12-3 or TRBV12-4 and J usage is TRBJ1-5, with D unresolved. This CDR3 is 13 amino acids long. The germline V and J ends were trimmed by 3 bases and 8 bases, with 11 bases remaining between them. This CDR3 reads CASSFRPGEPQHF. DNA for the CDR3: TGTGCCAGCAGTTTTCGCCCCGGGGAGCCCCAGCATTTT.

This chain connects TRBV6-4 to TRBJ1-4; D remains unclear. Trimming removed 7 bases at V and 6 bases at J, with 24 bases between. The CDR3 consists of 17 residues. Per the germline V gene, CDR1 is MRHNA and CDR2 is SNTAGT. Here the CDR3 reads CASIRPTLGPADEKLFF. In DNA, the CDR3 is TGTGCCAGCATCCGACCAACTCTAGGGCCAGCGGATGAAAAACTGTTTTTT.

This chain uses TRBV19 with TRBJ1-2; D call uncertain. The CDR3 totals 13 residues. Germline V lookup: CDR1 LNHDA, CDR2 SQIVND (reference sequence). The V end was cut by 10 bases, the J end by 5 bases, with 17 bases between. The CDR3 here is CATVPPESYGYTF. Written as DNA, the CDR3 is TGTGCCACCGTACCCCCGGAAAGTTATGGCTACACCTTC.

A single count supports this clonotype. CDR3 coding DNA: TGTGCCAGCAGTTTATTGGATAGCAATCAGCCCCAGCATTTT. This gives the protein CASSLLDSNQPQHF. The V gene is TRBV28, the J gene TRBJ1-5, with unresolved D. Trimming left V 1 base short and J 0 bases short, with 4 bases between. CDR1 is MDHEN and CDR2 is SYDVKM in the germline V gene. The CDR3 is 14 amino acids.

Only a few counts were recorded for this clonotype. This sequence joins TRBV27 and TRBJ1-6, with a tentative D call TRBD1 (5 bases). This CDR3 has 14 amino acids. V lost 3 bases to trimming and J lost 10 bases, with 13 bases between them. The germline V gene encodes CDR1 MNHEY and CDR2 SMNVEV (reference sequence). The CDR3 DNA sequence: TGTGCCAGCAGTTTTTCGGGGGTGGCCTCACCCCTCCACTTT. Amino acids: CASSFSGVASPLHF.

There are a few counts of this clonotype. The V gene is TRBV7-9, the J gene TRBJ2-1, with 7 positions matching TRBD2. The J segment lost 3 bases and the V segment lost 8 bases, leaving 13 bases of the junction unmatched. The CDR3 has 16 residues. In germline, CDR1 is SEHNR, CDR2 FQNEAQ (reference sequence). The CDR3 nucleotides read TGTGCCAGCGGGCTGAGGGCGGGAGTGGGCTACAATGAGCAGTTCTTC. Protein product: CASGLRAGVGYNEQFF. Using reference TRBV7-9 and TRBJ2-1 for the parts outside the CDR3, the full variable domain is DTGVSQNPRHKITKRGQNVTFRCDPISEHNRLYWYRQTLGQGPEFLTYFQNEAQLEKSRLLSDRFSAERPKGSFSTLEIQRTEQGDSAMYLCASGLRAGVGYNEQFFGPGTRLTVL.

The chain recombines TRBV4-2 with TRBJ1-5, with 8 positions matching TRBD1. V trimming: 4 bases; J trimming: 4 bases; junction bases outside the gene matches: 6. The CDR3 length is 15 residues. Germline lookup yields CDR1 LGHNA and CDR2 YNFKEQ. The CDR3 coding sequence is TGTGCCAGCAGCCCGGACAGGGCTACGAATCAGCCCCAGCATTTT. This gives the protein CASSPDRATNQPQHF.

The chain links TRBV20-1 to TRBJ2-7, with 7 bases lining up with TRBD1. Per germline, CDR1 DFQATT and CDR2 SNEGSKA (reference sequence). Trimming at V came to 1 base and at J to 0 bases, leaving 6 bases not matched to a gene. The CDR3 covers 15 residues. CDR3 protein: CSARAQTGSSYEQYF. CDR3 DNA: TGCAGTGCTAGAGCTCAGACAGGGAGCTCCTACGAGCAGTACTTC.